This entry lists 32 T cell receptor beta chains sequenced from one sample in a study of PD-1 blockade in classical Hodgkin lymphoma. This sample's time point: cycle 4 day 1 (C4D1), after 6 weeks of nivolumab. Brentuximab vedotin exposure varied among the patients, all of whom had relapsed after autologous stem cell transplantation. Profiling relied on immunoSEQ multiplex PCR, and the TCRdb table lists in-frame clones only, not all of them. The sample contains around 40,000 clones, 77% of which appear only once. The specimen was peripheral blood mononuclear cells (PBMCs), collected before the fourth cycle of nivolumab. The receptors originated from a human donor with classical Hodgkin lymphoma.

V gene TRBV7-2 combines with J gene TRBJ2-7; D gene uncertain. V lost 1 base and J lost 2, with 6 bases in between. Germline CDR1 is SGHTA and CDR2 is FQGNSA. This CDR3 is built from 13 residues. CDR3 DNA sequence: TGTGCCAGCAGCTTAGGAGGTCCCTACGAGCAGTACTTC. Protein sequence: CASSLGGPYEQYF.

CDR3 nucleotide sequence: TGCGCCAGCAGCTTGGCCCGCGGTTTGGAGACCCAGTACTTC. Protein: CASSLARGLETQYF. V and J are TRBV5-1 and TRBJ2-5, with D uncertain. CDR1 and CDR2 from the germline V gene are SGHRS and YFSETQ. V dropped 0 bases and J dropped 5 bases, with 11 bases sitting between them. The CDR3 runs to 14 residues.

The chain has TRBV5-1 and TRBJ2-2; 7 positions match TRBD1. The CDR3 extends over 15 amino acids. The J segment lost 3 bases and the V segment lost 3 bases, leaving 5 bases of the junction unmatched. Looked up from germline, CDR1 is SGHRS and CDR2 is YFSETQ. The CDR3 spells CASSYGDSYTGELFF. The CDR3 DNA is TGCGCCAGCAGCTACGGGGACAGCTACACCGGGGAGCTGTTTTTT.

This chain joins TRBV7-9 and TRBJ2-1; 8 positions match TRBD1. The CDR3 runs 13 residues. Germline V gene data show CDR1 as SEHNR and CDR2 as FQNEAQ (reference sequence). The ends lost 5 bases at V and 8 bases at J; junction bases unmatched: 5. As DNA, the CDR3 is TGTGCCAGCAGCCTGACAGGGGTGCATGAGCAGTTCTTC. Translating it yields CASSLTGVHEQFF.

This clone appeared a few times. This chain links TRBV7-8 with TRBJ2-7; 7 nucleotides agree with TRBD1. The CDR3 is made up of 15 amino acids. Per the germline V gene, CDR1 is SGHVS and CDR2 is FQNEAQ. The ends lost 4 bases at V and 3 bases at J; junction bases unmatched: 9. CDR3 residues: CASSSSRDRFYEQYF. DNA of the CDR3: TGTGCCAGCAGCTCCAGCCGGGACAGATTCTACGAGCAGTACTTC.

V gene TRBV2 combines with J gene TRBJ2-2, with D perhaps TRBD1 or TRBD2 (6 bases each). Germline assignment: CDR1 SNHLY and CDR2 FYNNEI. V was cut by 4 bases and J by 8 bases, with 20 bases left in between. The CDR3 is 16 amino acids. The CDR3 nucleotides are TGTGCCAGCAGTGGAACAGTTGGGGGGCTGGCTGGGGAGCTGTTTTTT. Protein: CASSGTVGGLAGELFF.

The gene calls are TRBV6-5 and TRBJ2-7, with 10 nucleotides matching TRBD1. The CDR3 runs 15 residues. Trimming removed 5 bases from V and 7 bases from J; junction bases left unmatched: 11. Germline loops: CDR1 MNHEY, CDR2 SVGAGI. CDR3 nucleotides: TGTGCCAGCAGTCCCCCGACAGGGGGCCGGTGGGAGCAGTACTTC. It is translated as CASSPPTGGRWEQYF.

This sequence joins TRBV5-8 and TRBJ2-5; D possibly corresponds to TRBD2 (5 bases). Trimming left V 6 bases short and J 5 bases short, with 23 bases between. The CDR3 is 16 amino acids. The V gene's germline CDR1 is SGHTS and CDR2 YDEGEE. This CDR3 reads CASTVGSSLLRETQYF. The CDR3 nucleotides are TGTGCCAGCACGGTTGGGTCTAGCCTACTTCGGGAGACCCAGTACTTC.

J is TRBJ1-2 and V is TRBV6-1; D is uncertain. This CDR3 is built from 13 residues. V was cut by 7 bases and J by 3 bases, with 12 bases left in between. The germline CDR1 and CDR2 sequences are MNHNS and SASEGT. The CDR3 here is CASTQREDYGYTF. CDR3 in DNA: TGTGCCAGCACCCAGAGAGAAGACTATGGCTACACCTTC.

This clone was recorded a few times. This chain connects TRBV30 to TRBJ1-1; D unresolved. V lost 4 bases and J lost 0, with 9 bases in between. CDR3 size: 13 residues. Germline CDR1 reads GTSNPN; CDR2 reads SVGIG (reference sequence). The CDR3 loop is CAWTGSLNTEAFF. As DNA, the CDR3 is TGTGCCTGGACAGGCTCATTGAACACTGAAGCTTTCTTT.

The genes are TRBV25-1 and TRBJ2-7, with no clear D. The V gene's germline CDR1 is MGHDK and CDR2 SYGVNS. Trimming took 0 bases from V and 5 from J, leaving 5 bases between them. This CDR3 contains 12 residues. CDR3 region: CASSEYRDEQYF. CDR3 sequence (DNA): TGTGCCAGCAGTGAATATAGGGACGAGCAGTACTTC.

The chain is built from TRBV2 and TRBJ1-5, with TRBD1 matching 10 bases. The V segment lost 7 bases and the J segment 6 bases; nucleotides outside the gene matches: 9. The CDR3 has 15 residues. In germline, CDR1 is SNHLY, CDR2 FYNNEI. The CDR3 nucleotides are TGTGCCAGCAACCTCGACAGGGGGCCTTTTCAGCCCCAGCATTTT. It specifies CASNLDRGPFQPQHF.

The rearrangement uses TRBV29-1 and TRBJ2-1; D uncertain. The CDR3 extends over 10 amino acids. Trimming took 7 bases from V and 10 from J, leaving 11 bases between them. Per germline, CDR1 SQVTM and CDR2 ANQGSEA. The CDR3 DNA is TGCAGCGCCGGCATAAGCGAGCAGTTCTTC. Amino acids: CSAGISEQFF.

This clone occurred once. The J gene is TRBJ2-1, the V gene TRBV11-2, with a weak D call TRBD2 (6 bases). This CDR3 is built from 15 residues. Per germline, CDR1 SGHAT and CDR2 FQNNGV. The V end lost 4 bases, the J end lost 5 bases, and 15 bases lay between the germline ends. CDR3 bases: TGTGCCAGCAGCTCGGAGGGGTATTCAAACAATGAGCAGTTCTTC. Residues: CASSSEGYSNNEQFF.

This clone is medium-sized by share. The rearrangement joins TRBV30 to TRBJ2-3; tentative D call: TRBD1 (7 bases). V gave up 2 bases and J gave up 10 bases, with 13 bases separating them. This CDR3 is built from 12 residues. Germline lookup yields CDR1 GTSNPN and CDR2 SVGIG (reference sequence). CDR3 residues: CAWSPTGTSQYF. Here the CDR3 DNA reads TGTGCCTGGAGTCCGACAGGGACTTCGCAGTATTTT.

V and J are TRBV19 and TRBJ1-2; TRBD1 matches 8 bases. The CDR3 covers 15 residues. Germline V gene lookup returns CDR1 LNHDA and CDR2 SQIVND (reference sequence). V shed 3 bases, J shed 8 bases, and the junction held 11 bases outside the gene matches. The CDR3 region has the DNA TGTGCCAGTAGTATTCGCATGGACAGGGTATTAGGCTACACCTTC. It yields the protein CASSIRMDRVLGYTF.

This clone was counted a few times. The V and J genes are TRBV5-1 and TRBJ2-3, with 7 bases lining up with TRBD2. The CDR3 has 14 amino acids. CDR1 SGHRS and CDR2 YFSETQ come from the germline V gene. V lost 4 bases and J lost 2; bases outside the gene matches: 4. In DNA, the CDR3 is TGCGCCAGCAGCCCCCGGGGGGACACAGATACGCAGTATTTT. This encodes CASSPRGDTDTQYF.

The rearrangement joins TRBV28 to TRBJ2-7, with 7 positions matching TRBD1. Germline V lookup: CDR1 MDHEN, CDR2 SYDVKM. The CDR3 runs to 14 residues. J was trimmed by 4 bases and V by 5 bases; bases with no gene match: 8. CDR3 DNA sequence: TGTGCCAGCAGTCCTGGACAGGTGGATTACGAGCAGTACTTC. Translated: CASSPGQVDYEQYF.

The chain couples TRBV9 to TRBJ2-4; the D call may be TRBD1 or TRBD2 (6 bases each). With 3 bases removed from V and 4 bases from J, the gap between germline ends came to 14 bases. CDR3 length: 15 residues. The germline gives CDR1 SGDLS, CDR2 YYNGEE. This CDR3 reads CASSAGARGKNIQYF. The DNA for the CDR3 is TGTGCCAGCAGCGCGGGGGCGCGCGGAAAAAACATTCAGTACTTC. The full variable domain, its missing parts supplied by reference TRBV9 and TRBJ2-4, is DSGVTQTPKHLITATGQRVTLRCSPRSGDLSVYWYQQSLDQGLQFLIQYYNGEERAKGNILERFSAQQFPDLHSELNLSSLELGDSALYFCASSAGARGKNIQYFGAGTRLSVL.

The chain links TRBV19 to TRBJ2-1; D uncertain. The length of the CDR3 is 15 residues. Germline assignment: CDR1 LNHDA and CDR2 SQIVND (reference sequence). V lost 1 base to trimming and J lost 7 bases, with 14 bases between them. For the CDR3, the DNA is TGTGCCAGTAGTATAGCACCAGGAAGGTCGAATGAGCAGTTCTTC. Amino acid sequence: CASSIAPGRSNEQFF.

This clone was found once. The V gene is TRBV4-2, the J gene TRBJ2-5, with D unresolved. Germline V lookup: CDR1 LGHNA, CDR2 YNFKEQ. The germline V and J ends were trimmed by 4 bases and 5 bases, with 11 bases remaining between them. CDR3 length: 13 residues. The CDR3 DNA sequence: TGTGCCAGCAGCCCCCCAGCCGGGGAGACCCAGTACTTC. Protein: CASSPPAGETQYF.

The rearrangement links TRBV7-9 to TRBJ1-1; D remains ambiguous. CDR1 is SEHNR, CDR2 FQNEAQ, per germline (reference sequence). With 4 bases removed from V and 1 base from J, the gap between germline ends came to 10 bases. CDR3 length: 14 amino acids. In DNA, the CDR3 is TGTGCCAGCAGCTCAAGGGTGGGGAACACTGAAGCTTTCTTT. It yields the protein CASSSRVGNTEAFF.

The rearrangement uses TRBV7-9 and TRBJ1-1; no reliable D call. V was shortened by 4 bases and J by 6 bases, with 12 bases between the two germline ends. The germline CDR1 and CDR2 sequences are SEHNR and FQNEAQ (reference sequence). The CDR3 sequence is 13 residues long. CDR3 coding DNA: TGTGCCAGCAGCTGGGGTGGTGGGGCTGAAGCTTTCTTT. Protein: CASSWGGGAEAFF.

V is TRBV4-3 and J is TRBJ2-6; D unresolved. CDR3 length: 16 residues. Per the germline V gene, CDR1 is LGHNA and CDR2 is YSLEER. Trimming pared 1 base from V and 0 bases from J, leaving 7 bases between. Written as DNA, the CDR3 is TGCGCCAGCAGCCAAGTCCGGTTCTCTGGGGCCAACGTCCTGACTTTC. It codes for CASSQVRFSGANVLTF.

V gene TRBV9 combines with J gene TRBJ2-3, with 7 bases matching TRBD2. The CDR3 has 13 amino acids. Per germline, CDR1 SGDLS and CDR2 YYNGEE. V was clipped by 6 bases and J by 4 bases; unmatched bases: 5. The CDR3 sequence: CASNRGGSDTQYF. The CDR3 DNA is TGTGCCAGCAACCGCGGGGGTTCAGATACGCAGTATTTT.

This clone has only a few counts. The chain combines TRBV5-1 with TRBJ2-2, with D uncertain. Germline loops: CDR1 SGHRS, CDR2 YFSETQ. The CDR3 sequence is 13 residues long. Trimming took off 1 base at V and 4 bases at J, with 5 bases between the two ends. This CDR3 reads CASSLKGTGELFF. The CDR3 region has the DNA TGCGCCAGCAGCTTGAAGGGCACCGGGGAGCTGTTTTTT.

The chain has TRBV6-5 and TRBJ1-1, with 9 nucleotides matching TRBD1. The germline CDR1 and CDR2 sequences are MNHEY and SVGAGI. CDR3 length equals 14 residues. The V gene end was trimmed by 6 bases and the J gene end by 3 bases; junction bases not matched to a gene: 5. The CDR3 region is CASRKQGADTEAFF. CDR3 coding DNA: TGTGCCAGCAGAAAACAGGGGGCTGACACTGAAGCTTTCTTT.

The chain uses TRBV9 and TRBJ2-2; a possible D gene is TRBD2 (7 bases). V gave up 0 bases and J gave up 2 bases, with 14 bases separating them. The CDR3 extends over 17 amino acids. Looked up from germline, CDR1 is SGDLS and CDR2 is YYNGEE. CDR3 nucleotides: TGTGCCAGCAGCGTAGTGGGGGCGGGGGCAAACACCGGGGAGCTGTTTTTT. Its protein product is CASSVVGAGANTGELFF.

This rearrangement joins TRBV11-2 to TRBJ2-1, with 7 positions matching TRBD2. This CDR3 has 14 residues. CDR1 and CDR2 from the germline V gene are SGHAT and FQNNGV. The V segment lost 6 bases and the J segment 9 bases; nucleotides outside the gene matches: 11. The CDR3 nucleotides are TGTGCCAGCAGGTACTCAGGGAGGGTCCGTGAGCAGTTCTTC. Its protein is CASRYSGRVREQFF.

The table lists this clone with a few counts. V gene TRBV5-4 combines with J gene TRBJ2-1; D ambiguous. CDR1 is SGHNT, CDR2 YYREEE, per germline (reference sequence). This CDR3 region has 13 residues. The V and J ends lost 3 bases and 7 bases respectively, with 11 bases between them. The CDR3 nucleotides read TGTGCCAGCAGCTATGATCTTTCAAATGAGCAGTTCTTC. This gives the protein CASSYDLSNEQFF.

The V call is TRBV19, the J call TRBJ2-1; possibly TRBD2 for D (5 bases). Germline V gives CDR1 LNHDA, CDR2 SQIVND (reference sequence). V dropped 0 bases and J dropped 10 bases, with 10 bases sitting between them. The CDR3 contains 13 residues. In nucleotides, the CDR3 is TGTGCCAGTAGTATAGATCCGGGAAAGGAGCAGTTCTTC. It specifies CASSIDPGKEQFF.

On this clone itself: The junction and the germline gene differ at one end; a read error may be behind it. The chain recombines TRBV11-2 with TRBJ2-5, with a weak D call TRBD2 (7 bases). The CDR3 runs to 17 residues. Germline V gene data show CDR1 as SGHAT and CDR2 as FQNNGV. The CDR3 DNA follows: TGTGCCAGCAGCTTAGGCGGCGGGGAGCGGGGACAAGGGACCCAGTACTTC. Protein product: CASSLGGGERGQGTQYF.